Described below is a single T cell receptor beta chain sequence and its context. What this receptor recognizes is not known. There are no base qualities to consult, and no much larger clone falls within one base. These data originate in a study of blood T cells in healthy people across ages (dated by TCRdb to the mid-2010s). For the wider study: In model experiments, template switching captured roughly one uniquely barcoded TCR beta cDNA molecule for every two T cells. The study measured age-related changes in TCR beta repertoire diversity using deep sequencing normalized with unique cDNA molecular identifiers. The donors were divided into four age groups: young (average around 16 years), middle-aged (under 40), aged (approximately 62) and long-lived (approximately 74). To avoid experimental bias, donors of different ages were spread randomly across the sequencing lanes. Two additional independent replicas of 1 million unique cDNA reads from the same blood draw were analyzed for two donors (one aged 18 to 30 and one aged 80 or older). Results the study describes overall, beyond this receptor: Observed TCR beta diversity per million T cells fell roughly linearly with age, and a significant reduction was already apparent by age roughly 41. Conclusive comparison of naive and antigen-experienced compartments was prevented by the profiling of bulk unsorted PBMCs. Estimates of total diversity from one million sequenced T cells were regarded as lower bounds and underestimates. The CMV infection status of donors was not known, potentially confounding age-related changes in expanded clonotypes. The percentage of naive T cells measured by flow cytometry correlated strongly with observed TCR beta diversity. Compared with the aged group, more naive CD4+ T cells, fewer expanded clones and increased TCR diversity were shown by the long-lived group, suggesting age selection.

V loses 0 bases at its end and J loses 3 bases; junction bases beyond the gene matches: 6. The CDR3 sequence holds 16 residues, the cysteine and phenylalanine included. The read is trimmed to its CDR3 DNA, 48 bases read in frame from base 1. CDR1 and CDR2 were assigned from the germline V gene as MNHEY and SVGEGT. The method was 5' RACE. Sequencing relied on an Illumina HiSeq 2500. A second PCR of 7 to 11 cycles was performed with a sample-barcoded 5' primer and a J-beta primer mix. A unique molecular identifier was introduced onto each TCR beta cDNA molecule by a template-switch 5' adaptor carrying 12 random nucleotides. At least 2.5 million CDR3-containing paired-end reads were obtained from each sample. All of the RNA was converted into first-strand cDNA using the Mint cDNA synthesis kit, with a TRBC-specific oligonucleotide serving as the primer. Following uracil-DNA glycosylase treatment, a first 18-cycle PCR with universal primers M1SS and BC2_uni_R was performed on all cDNA. In the paper's pipeline: For normalization, 1 million high-quality reads, each with a distinct molecular identifier, were randomly selected from each sample. Instead of being binned into consensus sequences, reads that shared molecular identifiers were thrown out. MiTCR, run with a Q25 quality threshold and the strictest error-elimination algorithm, handled CDR3 identification, clonotype clustering and error correction. A nonparametric unseen species model using Euler transformation provided a lower-bound estimate of total TCR beta diversity. TCRdb's own reprocessing of the public reads used fastp at Q25 and MiXCR and kept productive beta chains. When rows share a CDR3 protein, they turn into one entry using the most common DNA and genes. The V and J calls were not made by the authors but by TCRdb's processing. Present in this sample are more than 1,400,000 distinct CDR3 sequences, 42% of which were seen just once. The top ten hold 7% to 9.5% of the sample.

Donors were roughly 40 systemically healthy Caucasian individuals from Russia aged roughly 6 to 90 years. About 9.1 milliliters of peripheral blood were collected from each donor into EDTA-treated Vacutainer tubes. PBMCs were isolated by Ficoll-Paque density-gradient centrifugation, with at least 7 million obtained per sample. Total RNA was extracted from PBMCs with Trizol reagent, with at least 6 micrograms obtained per sample. For every donor, an aliquot of PBMCs went through flow cytometry to measure the percentages of naive CD45RAhigh/CD27high T cells. Sequenced sample: blood. The source of this sequence is a woman aged 18-29 years in good health. The sequence joins TRBV6-2 or TRBV6-3 to TRBJ1-2, with TRBD1 matching 8 junction bases. At the DNA level, the sequence is TGTGCCAGCAGTTACTCAGTCGCAGGGGGCGACTATGGCTACACCTTC. This yields the protein CASSYSVAGGDYGYTF.